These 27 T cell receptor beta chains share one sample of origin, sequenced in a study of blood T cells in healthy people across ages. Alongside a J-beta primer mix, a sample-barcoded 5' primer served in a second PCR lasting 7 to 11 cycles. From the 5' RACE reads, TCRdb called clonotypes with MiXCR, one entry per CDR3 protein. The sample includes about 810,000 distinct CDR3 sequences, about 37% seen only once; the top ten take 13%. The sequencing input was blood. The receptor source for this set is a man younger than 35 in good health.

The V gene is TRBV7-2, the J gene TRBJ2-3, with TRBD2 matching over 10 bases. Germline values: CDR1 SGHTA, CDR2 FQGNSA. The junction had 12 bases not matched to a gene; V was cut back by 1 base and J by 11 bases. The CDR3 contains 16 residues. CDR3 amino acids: CASSLEASGGQGGQYF. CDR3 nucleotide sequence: TGTGCCAGCAGCTTAGAGGCTAGCGGGGGCCAGGGTGGGCAGTATTTT.

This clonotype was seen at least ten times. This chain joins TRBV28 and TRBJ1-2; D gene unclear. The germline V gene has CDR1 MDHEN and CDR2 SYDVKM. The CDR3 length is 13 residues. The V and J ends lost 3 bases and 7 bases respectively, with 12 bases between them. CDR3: CASSFPVGGGYTF. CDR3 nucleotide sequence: TGTGCCAGCAGTTTTCCCGTAGGAGGTGGCTACACCTTC.

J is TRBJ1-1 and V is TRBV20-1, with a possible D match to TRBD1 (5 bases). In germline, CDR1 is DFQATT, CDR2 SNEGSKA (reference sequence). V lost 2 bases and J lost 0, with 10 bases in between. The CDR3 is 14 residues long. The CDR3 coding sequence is TGCAGTGCTAGAAGAATAGGGGTGAACACTGAAGCTTTCTTT. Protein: CSARRIGVNTEAFF.

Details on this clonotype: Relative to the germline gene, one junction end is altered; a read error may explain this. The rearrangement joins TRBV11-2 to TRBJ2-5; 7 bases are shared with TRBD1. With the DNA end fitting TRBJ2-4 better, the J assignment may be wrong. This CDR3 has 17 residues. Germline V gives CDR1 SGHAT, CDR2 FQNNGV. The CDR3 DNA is TGTGCCAGCAGCTATACAGCTACCCGGACAGGAAAAACCATTCAGTACTTC. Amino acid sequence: CASSYTATRTGKTIQYF.

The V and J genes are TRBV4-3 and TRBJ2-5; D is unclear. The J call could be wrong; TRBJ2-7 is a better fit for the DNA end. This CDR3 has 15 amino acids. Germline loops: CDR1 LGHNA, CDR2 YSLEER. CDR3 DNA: TGCGCCAGCAGCCAAGAGCTACAGCCAACCTACGAGCAGTACTTC. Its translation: CASSQELQPTYEQYF.

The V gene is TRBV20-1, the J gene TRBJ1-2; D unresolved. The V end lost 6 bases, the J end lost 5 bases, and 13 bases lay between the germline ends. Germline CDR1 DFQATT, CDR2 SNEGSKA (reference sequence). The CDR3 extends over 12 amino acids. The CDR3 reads CSAIHLVYGYTF. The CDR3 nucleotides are TGCAGTGCAATCCACCTCGTTTATGGCTACACCTTC.

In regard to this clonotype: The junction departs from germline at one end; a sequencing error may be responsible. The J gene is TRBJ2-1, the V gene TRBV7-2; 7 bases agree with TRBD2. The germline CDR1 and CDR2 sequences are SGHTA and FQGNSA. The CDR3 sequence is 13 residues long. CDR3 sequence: CASSVARGTEQFF. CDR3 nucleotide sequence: TGTGCCAGCAGCGTAGCGCGGGGGACCGAGCAGTTCTTC.

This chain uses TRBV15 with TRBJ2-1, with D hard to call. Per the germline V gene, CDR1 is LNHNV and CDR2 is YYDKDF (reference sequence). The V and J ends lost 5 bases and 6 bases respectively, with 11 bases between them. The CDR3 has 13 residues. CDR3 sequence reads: CATSEDGPNEQFF. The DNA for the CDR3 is TGTGCCACCAGCGAGGACGGGCCCAATGAGCAGTTCTTC.

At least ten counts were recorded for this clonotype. CDR3 amino acids: CASSLEGYNYGYTF. In DNA form, the CDR3 reads TGCGCCAGCAGCTTGGAGGGTTATAACTATGGCTACACCTTC. J is TRBJ1-2 and V is TRBV5-1; D is undetermined. The CDR3 covers 14 residues. With 0 bases removed from V and 1 base from J, the gap between germline ends came to 7 bases. Germline CDR1 and CDR2: SGHRS and YFSETQ.

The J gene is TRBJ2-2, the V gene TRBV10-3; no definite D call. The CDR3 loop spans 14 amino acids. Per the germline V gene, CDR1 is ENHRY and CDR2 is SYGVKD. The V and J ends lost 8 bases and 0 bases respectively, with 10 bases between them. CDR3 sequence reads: CAIGGETNTGELFF. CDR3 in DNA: TGTGCCATCGGCGGCGAAACGAACACCGGGGAGCTGTTTTTT.

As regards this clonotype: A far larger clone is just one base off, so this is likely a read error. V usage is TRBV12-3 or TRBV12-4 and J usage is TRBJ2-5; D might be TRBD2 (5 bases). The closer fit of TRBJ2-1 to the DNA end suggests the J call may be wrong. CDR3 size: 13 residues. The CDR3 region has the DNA TGTGCCAGCAGTTTGAATCGGGGAGAGACCCAGTTCTTC. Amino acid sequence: CASSLNRGETQFF.

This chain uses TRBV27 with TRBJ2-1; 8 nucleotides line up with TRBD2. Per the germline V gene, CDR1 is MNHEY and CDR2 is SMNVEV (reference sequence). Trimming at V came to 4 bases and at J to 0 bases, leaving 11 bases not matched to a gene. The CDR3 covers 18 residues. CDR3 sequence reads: CASSSLAGGESSYNEQFF. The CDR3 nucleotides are TGTGCCAGCAGTTCACTGGCGGGAGGTGAGAGCTCCTACAATGAGCAGTTCTTC.

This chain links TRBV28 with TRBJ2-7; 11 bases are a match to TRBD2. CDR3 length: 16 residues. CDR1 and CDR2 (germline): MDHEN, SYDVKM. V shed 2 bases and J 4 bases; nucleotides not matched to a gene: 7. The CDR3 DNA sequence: TGTGCCAGCAGTTTAGGGCTAGCGGGGGGATTGTACGAGCAGTACTTC. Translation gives CASSLGLAGGLYEQYF. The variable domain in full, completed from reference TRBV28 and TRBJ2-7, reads DVKVTQSSRYLVKRTGEKVFLECVQDMDHENMFWYRQDPGLGLRLIYFSYDVKMKEKGDIPEGYSVSREKKERFSLILESASTNQTSMYLCASSLGLAGGLYEQYFGPGTRLTVT.

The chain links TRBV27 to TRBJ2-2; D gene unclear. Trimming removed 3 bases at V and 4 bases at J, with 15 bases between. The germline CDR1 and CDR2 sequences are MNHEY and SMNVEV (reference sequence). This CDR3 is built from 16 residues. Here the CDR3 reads CASSFVPRQSTGELFF. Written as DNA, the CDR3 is TGTGCCAGCAGTTTTGTCCCGCGACAAAGCACCGGGGAGCTGTTTTTT.

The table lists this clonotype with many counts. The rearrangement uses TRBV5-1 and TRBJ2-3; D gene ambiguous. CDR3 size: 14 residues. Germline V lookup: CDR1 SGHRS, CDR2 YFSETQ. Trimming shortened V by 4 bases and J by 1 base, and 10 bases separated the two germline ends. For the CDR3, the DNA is TGCGCCAGCAGCCCCCGACCGGGCACAGATACGCAGTATTTT. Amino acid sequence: CASSPRPGTDTQYF.

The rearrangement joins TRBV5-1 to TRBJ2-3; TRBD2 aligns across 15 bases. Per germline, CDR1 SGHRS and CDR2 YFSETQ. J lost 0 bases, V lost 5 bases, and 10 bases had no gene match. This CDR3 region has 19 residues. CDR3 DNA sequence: TGCGCCAGCAGAGACCCAGGGACTAGCGGGGGGCCTAGCACAGATACGCAGTATTTT. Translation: CASRDPGTSGGPSTDTQYF.

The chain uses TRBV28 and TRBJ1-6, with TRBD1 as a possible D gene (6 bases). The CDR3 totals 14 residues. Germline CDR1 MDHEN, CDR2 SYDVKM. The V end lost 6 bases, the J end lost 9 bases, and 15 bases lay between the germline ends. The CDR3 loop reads CASRTQGRVSPLHF. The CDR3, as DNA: TGTGCCAGCAGGACTCAGGGGCGGGTTTCACCCCTCCACTTT.

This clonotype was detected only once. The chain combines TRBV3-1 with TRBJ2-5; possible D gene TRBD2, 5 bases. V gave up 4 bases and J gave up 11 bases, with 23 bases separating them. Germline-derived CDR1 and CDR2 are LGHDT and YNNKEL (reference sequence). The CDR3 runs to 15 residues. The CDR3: CASSRELLGSNEQYF. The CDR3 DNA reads TGTGCCAGCAGCCGGGAGCTACTGGGCTCCAATGAGCAGTACTTC.

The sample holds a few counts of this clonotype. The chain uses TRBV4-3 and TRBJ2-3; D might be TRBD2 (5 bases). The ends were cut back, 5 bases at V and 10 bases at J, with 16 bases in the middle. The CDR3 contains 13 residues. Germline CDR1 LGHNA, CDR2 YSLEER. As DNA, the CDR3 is TGCGCCAGCAGCGTGGGAGCCACAGACTCGCAGTATTTT. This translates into CASSVGATDSQYF.

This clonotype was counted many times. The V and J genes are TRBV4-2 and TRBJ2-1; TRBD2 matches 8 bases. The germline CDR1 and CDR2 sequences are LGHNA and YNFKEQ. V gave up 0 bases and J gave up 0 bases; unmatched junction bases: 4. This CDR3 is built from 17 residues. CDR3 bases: TGTGCCAGCAGCCAAGATCAGCGGGAGAGCTCCTACAATGAGCAGTTCTTC. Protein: CASSQDQRESSYNEQFF.

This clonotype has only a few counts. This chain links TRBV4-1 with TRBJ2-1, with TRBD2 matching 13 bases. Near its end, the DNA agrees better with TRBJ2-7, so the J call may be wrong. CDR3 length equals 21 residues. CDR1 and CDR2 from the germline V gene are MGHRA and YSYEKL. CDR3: CASSQGPWTSGGQFSYNEQYF. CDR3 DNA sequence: TGCGCCAGCAGCCAAGGACCTTGGACTAGCGGGGGTCAATTCTCCTACAATGAGCAGTACTTC.

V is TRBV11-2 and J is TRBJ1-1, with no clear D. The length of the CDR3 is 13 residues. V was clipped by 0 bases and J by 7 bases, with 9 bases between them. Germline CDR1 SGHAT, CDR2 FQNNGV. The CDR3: CASSLENGSEAFF. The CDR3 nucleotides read TGTGCCAGCAGCTTAGAGAACGGCAGTGAAGCTTTCTTT. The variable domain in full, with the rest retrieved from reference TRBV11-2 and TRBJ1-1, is EAGVAQSPRYKIIEKRQSVAFWCNPISGHATLYWYQQILGQGPKLLIQFQNNGVVDDSQLPKDRFSAERLKGVDSTLKIQPAKLEDSAVYLCASSLENGSEAFFGQGTRLTVV.

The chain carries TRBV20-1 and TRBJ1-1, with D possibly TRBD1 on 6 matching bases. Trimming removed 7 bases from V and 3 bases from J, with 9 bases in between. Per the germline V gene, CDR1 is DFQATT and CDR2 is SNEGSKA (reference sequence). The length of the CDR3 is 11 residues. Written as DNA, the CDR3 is TGCAGTGTAGGGGGGTACACTGAAGCTTTCTTT. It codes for CSVGGYTEAFF.

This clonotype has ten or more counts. The CDR3 loop reads CASSQTPAREQFF. The CDR3 DNA is TGCGCCAGCAGCCAGACCCCTGCAAGGGAGCAGTTCTTC. The rearrangement joins TRBV4-3 to TRBJ2-1, with no clear D. CDR1 is LGHNA, CDR2 YSLEER, per germline. Trimming removed 3 bases from V and 10 bases from J, with 13 bases in between. The CDR3 length is 13 residues.

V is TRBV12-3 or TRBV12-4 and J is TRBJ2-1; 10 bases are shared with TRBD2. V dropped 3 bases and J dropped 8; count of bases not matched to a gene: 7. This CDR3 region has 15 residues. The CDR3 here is CASSFEGLALDEQFF. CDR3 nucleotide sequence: TGTGCCAGCAGTTTTGAGGGACTAGCGCTCGATGAGCAGTTCTTC.

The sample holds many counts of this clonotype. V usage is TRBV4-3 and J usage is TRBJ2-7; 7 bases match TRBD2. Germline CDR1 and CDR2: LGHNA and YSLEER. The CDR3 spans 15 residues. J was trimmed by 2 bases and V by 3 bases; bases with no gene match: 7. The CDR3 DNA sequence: TGCGCCAGCAGCCATCGTGCAGCGGGGACCTACGAGCAGTACTTC. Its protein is CASSHRAAGTYEQYF.

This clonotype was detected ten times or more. The CDR3 DNA reads as TGTGCCAGCAGCCAATCCGGGGAAGATACGCAGTATTTT. Protein sequence: CASSQSGEDTQYF. The rearrangement uses TRBV4-2 and TRBJ2-3; a possible D gene is TRBD2 (5 bases). Germline lookup yields CDR1 LGHNA and CDR2 YNFKEQ. With 2 bases removed from V and 5 bases from J, the gap between germline ends came to 8 bases. This CDR3 is 13 amino acids long.